This T cell receptor (beta chain) was retrieved from a study of glioma-infiltrating T cells after dendritic cell vaccination. Study-wide context: Patients had newly diagnosed or recurrent glioblastoma and received dendritic cell vaccines.

Stated time point: after dendritic cell vaccination, including at tumor progression/relapse. TCRB CDR3 was amplified from 2 ug genomic DNA or less. Clones were sequenced by immunoSEQ multiplex PCR, and TCRdb holds only the in-frame ones, with some missing. The sample lists tens of thousands of clones, roughly 84% occurring once. In germline, CDR1 is SGHTA, CDR2 FQGTGA. This CDR3 comprises 14 residues. With V trimmed by 6 bases and J by 6 bases, 9 bases remained unmatched. The V and J genes are TRBV7-3 and TRBJ2-7, with TRBD2 matching 9 bases. This sample comprised blood, obtained after dendritic cell vaccination. The clonotype comes from a human donor with glioblastoma. The CDR3 DNA is TGTGCCAGCAGTCCGGGAGCGGGAGGAACCGAGCAGTACTTC. Its translation: CASSPGAGGTEQYF. Variable domain in full (rest from reference TRBV7-3 and TRBJ2-7): GAGVSQTPSNKVTEKGKYVELRCDPISGHTALYWYRQSLGQGPEFLIYFQGTGAADDSGLPNDRFFAVRPEGSVSTLKIQRTERGDSAVYLCASSPGAGGTEQYFGPGTRLTVT.